The entry below describes one T cell receptor beta chain. The data stem from a study of radiotherapy plus CTLA-4 blockade in lung cancer. Study-level background: Disease control was seen in about 30% of patients, objective responses in around 20%.

Lung cancer patients with chemo-refractory metastatic non-small-cell disease were given focal radiation plus CTLA-4 blockade with ipilimumab. Sequenced by immunoSEQ multiplex PCR; TCRdb stores in-frame clones only, minus some. Counted here are approximately 97,000 clones, 80% to 90% occurring once; the ten biggest clones make up roughly 0.84%. CDR3 length equals 16 residues. Germline V lookup: CDR1 SNHLY, CDR2 FYNNEI. V was pared by 7 bases and J by 0 bases, with 13 bases between. V gene TRBV2 combines with J gene TRBJ1-6; D uncertain. The TCR originated in a human donor with non-small cell lung cancer who had stable disease on radiotherapy plus ipilimumab. Sequences were derived from peripheral blood, sampled from a patient treated with radiotherapy plus ipilimumab. The CDR3 protein is CASTPWGSSYNSPLHF. For the CDR3, the DNA is TGTGCCAGCACCCCCTGGGGTAGCTCCTATAATTCACCCCTCCACTTT. Filled out from reference TRBV2 and TRBJ1-6, the complete variable domain reads EPEVTQTPSHQVTQMGQEVILRCVPISNHLYFYWYRQILGQKVEFLVSFYNNEISEKSEIFDDQFSVERPDGSNFTLKIRSTKLEDSAMYFCASTPWGSSYNSPLHFGNGTRLTVT.